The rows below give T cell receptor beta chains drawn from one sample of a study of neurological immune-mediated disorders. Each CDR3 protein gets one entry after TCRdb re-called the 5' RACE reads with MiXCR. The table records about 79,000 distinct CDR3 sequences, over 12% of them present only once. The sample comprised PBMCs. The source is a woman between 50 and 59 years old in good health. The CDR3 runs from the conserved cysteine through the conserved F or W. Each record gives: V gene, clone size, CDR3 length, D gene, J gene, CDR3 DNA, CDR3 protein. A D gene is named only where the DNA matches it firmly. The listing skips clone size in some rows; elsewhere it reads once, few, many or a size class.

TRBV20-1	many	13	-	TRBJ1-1	TGCAGTGCTAGAGATAGGTTGGGCACTGAAGCTTTCTTT	CSARDRLGTEAFF
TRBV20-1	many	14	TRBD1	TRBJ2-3	TGCAGTGCTAGAGCAGGGGGACAGACAGATACGCAGTATTTT	CSARAGGQTDTQYF
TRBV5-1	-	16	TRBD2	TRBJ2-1	TGCGCCAGCAGCTTTGGGAGCGGGGGTGGAGACAATGAGCAGTTATTC	CASSFGSGGGDNEQLF
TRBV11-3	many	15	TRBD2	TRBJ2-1	TGTGCCAGCAGAAAGCGGGAGGGTACCTACAATGAGCAGTTCTTC	CASRKREGTYNEQFF
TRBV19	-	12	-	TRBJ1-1	TGTGCCAGTAGTGAGCCACCGGAGGAAGCTTTCTTT	CASSEPPEEAFF
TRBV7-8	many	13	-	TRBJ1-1	TGTGCCAGCAGACCCCGCGACTACACTGAAGCTTTCTTT	CASRPRDYTEAFF
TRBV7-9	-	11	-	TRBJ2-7	TGTGCCAGCAGCGGCCTTGGGGAGCAGTACTTC	CASSGLGEQYF
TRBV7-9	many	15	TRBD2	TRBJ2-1	TGTGCCAGCAGCTTAAGGCGGGAGGGGGACAATGAGCAGTTCTTC	CASSLRREGDNEQFF
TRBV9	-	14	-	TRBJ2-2	TGTGCCAGCAGCGTCAGTGGGGGCACCGGGGAGCTGTTTTTT	CASSVSGGTGELFF
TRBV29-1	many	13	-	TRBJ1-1	TGCAGCGCGGGGGGGGCATCGAACACTGAAGCTTTCTTT	CSAGGASNTEAFF
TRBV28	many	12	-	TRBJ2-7	TGTGCCAGCAGCCGCGGATCCTACGAGCAGTACTTC	CASSRGSYEQYF
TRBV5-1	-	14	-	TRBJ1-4	TGCGCCAGCAGCCCTGAATCGACTAATGAAAAACTGTTTTTT	CASSPESTNEKLFF
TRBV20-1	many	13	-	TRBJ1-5	TGCAGTGTCACCCCAGGGAAGCATCAGCCCCAGCATTTT	CSVTPGKHQPQHF
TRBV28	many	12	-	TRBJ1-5	TGTGCCAGCAGTTTTTTTCCCCAGCCCCAGCATTTT	CASSFFPQPQHF
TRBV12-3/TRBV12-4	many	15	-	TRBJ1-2	TGTGCCAGCGTCTCCACAGGGACTGCTAACTATGGCTACACCTTC	CASVSTGTANYGYTF
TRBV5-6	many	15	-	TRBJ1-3	TGTGCCAGCAGCGGTGCGGACACCTCTGGAAACACCATATATTTT	CASSGADTSGNTIYF
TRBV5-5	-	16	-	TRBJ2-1	TGTGCCAGCAGCTCACCACCGGGACGGGTGGCTAATGAGCAGTTCTTC	CASSSPPGRVANEQFF
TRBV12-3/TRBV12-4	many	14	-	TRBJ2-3	TGTGCCAGCAGTTTTCGCGGGAGCACAGATACGCAGTATTTT	CASSFRGSTDTQYF
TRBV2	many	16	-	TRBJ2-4	TGTGCCAGCAGTGAAAGGGCAGGGGAGGTCAAAAACATTCAGTACTTC	CASSERAGEVKNIQYF
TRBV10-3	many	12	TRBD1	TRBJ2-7	TGTGCCATGGGACAGGGGAACTACGAGCAGTACTTC	CAMGQGNYEQYF
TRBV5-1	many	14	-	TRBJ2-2	TGCGCCAGCAGCTACGTTCCCGGGACCGGGGAGCTGTTTTTT	CASSYVPGTGELFF
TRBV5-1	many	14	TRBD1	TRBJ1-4	TGCGCCAGCAGCTTGTCCGGGACAGCTGAAAAACTGTTTTTT	CASSLSGTAEKLFF
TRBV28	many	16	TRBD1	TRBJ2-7	TGTGCCAGCAGGGCTCCTGGACAGGGGGGTCCCTACGAGCAGTACTTC	CASRAPGQGGPYEQYF
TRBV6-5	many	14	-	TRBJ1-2	TGTGCCAGCAGTTACTCGAAGGAGATCGGTGGCTACACCTTC	CASSYSKEIGGYTF
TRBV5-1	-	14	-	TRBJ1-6	TGCGCCAGCAGACTGGGAGGGGCTAATTCACCCCTCCACTTT	CASRLGGANSPLHF
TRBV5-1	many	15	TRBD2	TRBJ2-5	TGCGCCAGCAGCTTTATAGCGGGGGCACAAGAGACCCAGTACTTC	CASSFIAGAQETQYF
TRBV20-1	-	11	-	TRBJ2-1	TGCAGTGCTACAGCTCGGAATGAGCAGTTCTTC	CSATARNEQFF
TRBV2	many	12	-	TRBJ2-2	TGTGCCAGCACTTACAGGGCCGGGGAGCTGTTTTTT	CASTYRAGELFF
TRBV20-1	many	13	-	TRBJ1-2	TGCAGGCCCAGACGGGACGCCCAGGGAGGCTACACCTTC	CRPRRDAQGGYTF
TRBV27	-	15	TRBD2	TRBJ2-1	TGTGCCAGCAGTTTAGGGACTAGCGGGATTTATGAGCAGTTCTTC	CASSLGTSGIYEQFF
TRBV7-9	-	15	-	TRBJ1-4	TGTGCCAGCAGCTTAGGAGGAGCAGGGGTTGAAAAACTGTTTTTT	CASSLGGAGVEKLFF
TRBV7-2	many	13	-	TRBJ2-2	TGTGCCAGCAGCTTAGGTCCACGCGGGGAGCTGTTTTTT	CASSLGPRGELFF
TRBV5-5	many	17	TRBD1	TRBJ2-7	TGTGCCAGCAGCTTGTTTTGGGGGACAGGGGTCTCCTACGAGCAGTACTTC	CASSLFWGTGVSYEQYF
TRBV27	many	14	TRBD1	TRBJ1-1	TGTGCCAGCAGGGATGGGACAGCCATTTTTGAAGCTTTCTTT	CASRDGTAIFEAFF
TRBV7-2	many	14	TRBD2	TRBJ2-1	TGTGCCAGCAGCTCCTACTCGGGGGGGGATGAGCAGTTCTTC	CASSSYSGGDEQFF
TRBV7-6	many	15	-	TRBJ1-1	TGTGCCAGCAGCTTAGTGGCAGCACCGAACACTGAAGCTTTCTTT	CASSLVAAPNTEAFF